This is a list of T cell receptor beta chains from one sample in a study of blood T cell repertoires in COVID-19. The protocol was immunoSEQ multiplex PCR, while the TCRdb copy is restricted to in-frame clones and leaves out a portion. The sample shows about 160,000 clones, under 90% of them seen only once. Sequenced: PBMCs or T cells enriched from blood (not recorded which). The receptors derive from a woman aged 60 to 75 who had recovered from COVID-19. The CDR3 runs from the conserved cysteine through the conserved F or W. A D gene is named only where the DNA matches it firmly. The size of a clone is reported for some rows only, either as once, few or many, or as a class for expanded clones.

D gene	V gene	clone size	J gene	CDR3 protein	CDR3 DNA
NA	TRBV6-2/TRBV6-3	once	TRBJ2-5	CASSSVYQETQYF	TGTGCCAGCAGTTCGGTGTACCAAGAGACCCAGTACTTC
NA	TRBV12-3/TRBV12-4	NA	TRBJ1-5	CASSYGGSQPQHF	TGTGCCAGCAGTTATGGGGGGAGTCAGCCCCAGCATTTT
NA	TRBV10-2	NA	TRBJ1-3	CASRTGEGGNTIYF	TGCGCCAGCAGGACGGGAGAGGGTGGAAACACCATATATTTT
TRBD1	TRBV15	few	TRBJ2-7	CATSRDLFLETGGSPEQYF	TGTGCCACCAGCAGAGATCTATTTCTTGAGACAGGGGGCTCCCCCGAGCAGTACTTC
NA	TRBV29-1	NA	TRBJ2-3	CSVERQGGADTQYF	TGCAGCGTTGAAAGGCAGGGGGGAGCAGATACGCAGTATTTT
NA	TRBV7-9	NA	TRBJ1-5	CASSLDTGPGPQHF	TGTGCCAGCAGCTTAGATACAGGCCCCGGGCCCCAGCATTTT
NA	TRBV27	NA	TRBJ2-1	CASSLSSYNEQFF	TGTGCCAGCAGTTTATCTTCGTACAATGAGCAGTTCTTC
TRBD2	TRBV11-2	NA	TRBJ2-1	CASSSPGGVGDEQFF	TGTGCCAGCAGCTCGCCGGGGGGGGTTGGCGATGAGCAGTTCTTC
TRBD2	TRBV12-3/TRBV12-4	NA	TRBJ2-5	CASSSSGETQYF	TGTGCCAGCAGCTCTAGCGGAGAGACCCAGTACTTC
TRBD2	TRBV18	NA	TRBJ2-3	CASSPPSGGGSVDTQYF	TGTGCCAGCTCACCACCGAGCGGCGGGGGTTCCGTAGATACGCAGTATTTT
NA	TRBV6-4	few	TRBJ1-1	CASRLRASTEAFF	TGTGCCAGCAGACTGCGGGCAAGCACTGAAGCTTTCTTT
NA	TRBV19	once	TRBJ1-6	CASSERSRGTSRTPLHF	TGTGCCAGTAGTGAAAGGAGTAGGGGGACCTCTAGGACACCCCTCCACTTT
TRBD1	TRBV28	few	TRBJ1-1	CASSTGQKEAFF	TGTGCCAGCAGTACGGGACAGAAAGAAGCTTTCTTT
TRBD1	TRBV18	NA	TRBJ2-7	CASSPTGDEQYF	TGTGCCAGCTCTCCCACAGGGGACGAGCAGTACTTC
NA	TRBV6-5	few	TRBJ2-5	CASRTGKTQYF	TGTGCCAGCAGAACGGGGAAGACCCAGTACTTC
NA	TRBV14	few	TRBJ2-6	CASSQDKDTGKSGANVLTF	TGTGCCAGCAGCCAAGACAAGGACACGGGCAAATCTGGGGCCAACGTCCTGACTTTC
TRBD1	TRBV7-9	NA	TRBJ1-1	CASSYEQGARPEAFF	TGTGCCAGCAGCTACGAACAGGGGGCGCGACCTGAAGCTTTCTTT
NA	TRBV5-1	NA	TRBJ1-2	CASSLEPFINYGYTF	TGCGCCAGCAGCTTGGAGCCGTTCATTAACTATGGCTACACCTTC
TRBD1	TRBV3-1/TRBV3-2	NA	TRBJ2-5	CASSPRQGGETQYF	TGTGCCAGCAGCCCGAGACAGGGTGGTGAGACCCAGTACTTC
NA	TRBV6-1	NA	TRBJ1-6	CASSEAIGALNSPLHF	TGTGCCAGCAGTGAAGCTATAGGGGCCCTAAATTCACCCCTCCACTTT
TRBD2	TRBV6-5	once	TRBJ2-7	CASRLAGGLVDEQYF	TGTGCCAGCAGACTAGCGGGGGGGCTTGTGGACGAGCAGTACTTC
TRBD1	TRBV6-5	NA	TRBJ2-7	CASTMGQGYEQYF	TGTGCCAGTACGATGGGACAGGGCTACGAGCAGTACTTC
TRBD2	TRBV19	NA	TRBJ2-2	CACSAGGNTGELFF	TGTGCATGTTCAGCGGGGGGAAACACCGGGGAGCTGTTTTTT
NA	TRBV30	NA	TRBJ1-1	CAWIVGFNTEAFF	TGTGCCTGGATTGTTGGCTTTAACACTGAAGCTTTCTTT
TRBD1	TRBV27	few	TRBJ1-4	CASRSPGQGLGNEKLFF	TGTGCCAGCCGCAGTCCGGGACAGGGACTCGGTAATGAAAAACTGTTTTTT
NA	TRBV6-6	once	TRBJ2-2	CASTPFAGELFF	TGTGCCAGCACCCCGTTCGCCGGGGAGCTGTTTTTT
NA	TRBV4-1	NA	TRBJ1-6	CASSHSNSPLHF	TGCGCCAGCAGCCATAGTAATTCACCCCTCCACTTT
TRBD1	TRBV28	NA	TRBJ1-6	CASSYDRGNSPLHF	TGTGCCAGCAGTTATGACAGGGGGAATTCACCCCTCCACTTT
NA	TRBV29-1	NA	TRBJ2-2	CSVEGYTNTGELFF	TGCAGCGTTGAAGGATACACGAACACCGGGGAGCTGTTTTTT
NA	TRBV3-1/TRBV3-2	NA	TRBJ2-6	CASRSAGANVLTF	TGTGCCAGCAGATCGGCTGGGGCCAACGTCCTGACTTTC
NA	TRBV19	NA	TRBJ2-2	CASSMTIRGNTGELFF	TGTGCCAGTAGTATGACAATCAGGGGCAACACCGGGGAGCTGTTTTTT
NA	TRBV7-9	NA	TRBJ1-2	CASSGTNSPRYTF	TGTGCCAGCAGCGGGACAAATTCACCGCGCTACACCTTC
NA	TRBV14	NA	TRBJ1-4	CASSRRLAGPNEKLFF	TGTGCCAGCAGCCGCCGACTAGCAGGGCCTAATGAAAAACTGTTTTTT
NA	TRBV21-1	NA	TRBJ1-2	CASSKVWGIMLGRGYGYTF	TGTGCCAGCAGCAAAGTGTGGGGGATTATGTTGGGCAGGGGCTATGGCTACACCTTC
NA	TRBV12-5	NA	TRBJ2-5	CASGLGHRETQYF	TGTGCTAGTGGTTTGGGACACCGAGAGACCCAGTACTTC
TRBD1	TRBV7-2	NA	TRBJ1-2	CASSLSTGGGYGYTF	TGTGCCAGCAGCTTATCTACAGGGGGCGGCTATGGCTACACCTTC
TRBD2	TRBV3-1/TRBV3-2	NA	TRBJ2-7	CASSGDGTSGEQYF	TGTGCCAGCAGCGGGGACGGGACTAGCGGCGAGCAGTACTTC
TRBD2	TRBV5-1	NA	TRBJ2-3	CASSHSGDSTDTQYF	TGCGCCAGCAGCCATAGCGGGGATAGCACAGATACGCAGTATTTT
NA	TRBV7-9	NA	TRBJ1-2	CASSFGGNFYGYTF	TGTGCCAGCAGCTTCGGGGGGAATTTCTATGGCTACACCTTC
NA	TRBV6-5	NA	TRBJ2-2	CASSYPGGTGELFF	TGTGCCAGCAGTTATCCAGGAGGCACCGGGGAGCTGTTTTTT
NA	TRBV5-4	NA	TRBJ2-2	CASSPPGRGTGELFF	TGTGCCAGCAGCCCCCCAGGACGGGGCACCGGGGAGCTGTTTTTT
TRBD1	TRBV5-1	NA	TRBJ1-1	CASSFGTGEGTEAFF	TGCGCCAGCAGCTTCGGGACAGGGGAAGGCACTGAAGCTTTCTTT
TRBD1	TRBV30	NA	TRBJ1-2	CAWSVGRTGVFGYTF	TGTGCCTGGAGTGTAGGCAGAACAGGGGTTTTTGGCTACACCTTC
NA	TRBV6-2/TRBV6-3	NA	TRBJ1-1	CASSPYRGGRMNTEAFF	TGTGCCAGCAGCCCGTACCGGGGGGGCCGCATGAACACTGAAGCTTTCTTT
NA	TRBV7-3	NA	TRBJ2-2	CASRDSPGMAGELFF	TGTGCCAGCAGAGACTCCCCAGGGATGGCCGGGGAGCTGTTTTTT
TRBD1	TRBV9	NA	TRBJ1-2	CASSPGTALGYTF	TGTGCCAGCAGCCCCGGGACAGCACTTGGCTACACCTTC
NA	TRBV11-2	once	TRBJ1-4	CASSPRRTGKLFF	TGTGCCAGCAGCCCTCGGAGGACCGGGAAACTGTTTTTT
NA	TRBV6-5	NA	TRBJ1-2	CASSYSDTYGYTF	TGTGCCAGCAGTTACTCTGACACCTATGGCTACACCTTC
TRBD2	TRBV29-1	NA	TRBJ2-1	CSVAAQKSAPGLAGQHEQFF	TGCAGCGTCGCAGCGCAAAAGTCAGCACCGGGACTAGCGGGTCAGCATGAGCAGTTCTTC
NA	TRBV19	once	TRBJ1-1	CASTPGGHRTEAFF	TGTGCCAGTACCCCGGGGGGGCATAGAACTGAAGCTTTCTTT
TRBD1	TRBV2	once	TRBJ1-5	CASSGVHGTGGQRSNQPQHF	TGTGCCAGCAGCGGAGTTCACGGGACAGGGGGCCAGAGAAGCAATCAGCCCCAGCATTTT
TRBD2	TRBV11-2	NA	TRBJ2-7	CASSDGGGSYEQYF	TGTGCCAGCAGCGACGGGGGGGGATCCTACGAGCAGTACTTC
TRBD1	TRBV5-3	NA	TRBJ2-5	CARGQGPVKTQYF	TGTGCCAGAGGACAGGGCCCTGTGAAGACCCAGTACTTC
TRBD1	TRBV19	NA	TRBJ2-7	CASGQGHPYEQYF	TGTGCCAGTGGACAGGGACACCCCTACGAGCAGTACTTC
NA	TRBV7-9	NA	TRBJ1-4	CASSLVWVSDEKLFF	TGTGCCAGCAGCTTAGTCTGGGTCAGCGATGAAAAACTGTTTTTT
TRBD1	TRBV5-1	few	TRBJ1-2	CASSRTGGSYGYTF	TGCGCCAGCAGCCGTACAGGGGGAAGCTATGGCTACACCTTC
NA	TRBV12-3/TRBV12-4	once	TRBJ1-5	CASSRLDQPQHF	TGTGCCAGCAGCAGACTGGATCAGCCCCAGCATTTT
NA	TRBV24-1	NA	TRBJ2-5	CATSSDLKTQYF	TGTGCCACCAGTAGCGATCTGAAGACCCAGTACTTC
NA	TRBV5-4	NA	TRBJ2-5	CASSLESVETQYF	TGTGCCAGCAGCTTGGAATCAGTGGAGACCCAGTACTTC
TRBD1	TRBV30	NA	TRBJ1-1	CACPAGTGRLTEAFF	TGTGCCTGCCCCGCGGGGACAGGGCGTTTGACTGAAGCTTTCTTT